This T cell receptor beta chain was sequenced for a study of technical replicates of blood from a handful of donors. V lost 5 bases and J 5 bases, leaving 13 bases between the germline ends. The germline V gene encodes CDR1 SNHLY and CDR2 FYNNEI. This CDR3 has 13 amino acids. The method was immunoSEQ multiplex PCR; TCRdb's version includes in-frame clones alone and lacks a portion of them. The sample records about 50,000 clones, about 96% being singletons. The chain links TRBV2 to TRBJ2-7; perhaps TRBD1 as D (5 bases). Source material: PBMCs. This receptor was identified in a human donor in good health. Some clones in this sample may be carry-over from other donors' samples. Here the CDR3 DNA reads TGTGCCAGCAGTTATTCAGGGTACCACGAGCAGTACTTC. It specifies CASSYSGYHEQYF.